This T cell receptor (beta chain) is drawn from a study of blood T cell repertoires in COVID-19. The overall study: T cells, B-cell-depleted T cells, or PBMCs supplied cDNA or gDNA.

Source study methods: The assay estimated nucleated cells by amplifying reference gene primers. Profiling relied on immunoSEQ multiplex PCR, and the TCRdb table lists in-frame clones only, not all of them. The D gene and trimming were derived from the DNA, and the V and J assignments and clone size from that table. This table holds approximately 130,000 clones, around four fifths found once. This clone came up a few times. Participant age was roughly 18 to 90 years, and participants resided in roughly 25 US areas. This clonotype originated in a man aged 30 to 45 who had recovered from COVID-19. The sample taken for sequencing was PBMCs or T cells enriched from blood (not recorded which).

The CDR3 sequence: CASSQGRGREYYGYTF. In nucleotides, the CDR3 is TGTGCCAGCAGCCAAGGCAGGGGAAGAGAGTACTATGGCTACACCTTC. This rearrangement joins TRBV4-2 to TRBJ1-2; possible D gene TRBD1, 6 bases. The CDR3 consists of 16 residues. In germline, CDR1 is LGHNA, CDR2 YNFKEQ. V was shortened by 1 base and J by 3 bases, with 15 bases between the two germline ends.